This passage covers 26 T cell receptor beta chains from one sample sequenced in a study of T cells in Graves' hyperthyroidism and ophthalmopathy. Amplification of TCR beta CDR3 regions used RNA as the template. Initially, a first-round RT-PCR of the TCR CDR3 employed the HTBI primer set. TCRdb re-analysed the multiplex PCR reads in MiXCR, keeping a single row per CDR3 protein. Among a few hundred thousand distinct CDR3 sequences listed, roughly 13% were seen once. Sequencing input: blood. The receptor set was obtained from a woman aged 18 to 35 with Graves' hyperthyroidism.

This clonotype was detected many times. The rearrangement joins TRBV7-9 to TRBJ1-2, with a weak D call TRBD1 (5 bases). Looked up from germline, CDR1 is SEHNR and CDR2 is FQNEAQ (reference sequence). The CDR3 covers 12 residues. Trimming removed 5 bases at V and 4 bases at J, with 8 bases between. CDR3 sequence: CASSPDSYGYTF. The CDR3 DNA follows: TGTGCCAGCAGCCCAGACAGCTATGGCTACACCTTC.

Many counts were recorded for this clonotype. The chain couples TRBV28 to TRBJ1-1, with D perhaps TRBD1 (5 bases). With 3 bases removed from V and 1 base from J, the gap between germline ends came to 15 bases. The CDR3 covers 16 residues. The germline V gene encodes CDR1 MDHEN and CDR2 SYDVKM. CDR3 sequence: CASSLGGRSENTEAFF. The CDR3 DNA reads TGTGCCAGCAGTTTGGGGGGACGGTCGGAGAACACTGAAGCTTTCTTT.

The chain has TRBV27 and TRBJ2-7, with a weak D call TRBD2 (6 bases). This CDR3 comprises 13 residues. The germline V gene has CDR1 MNHEY and CDR2 SMNVEV (reference sequence). Deletions cut 6 bases from V and 6 bases from J, with 15 bases between. CDR3 in DNA: TGTGCCAGCAGCTTGGCGGGACTTTCCGAGCAGTACTTC. Translated, it gives CASSLAGLSEQYF.

The rearrangement uses TRBV24-1 and TRBJ2-5; a weak D match, TRBD1 (5 bases). Germline V CDR1 and CDR2: KGHDR, SFDVKD. Trimming shortened V by 5 bases and J by 10 bases, and 16 bases separated the two germline ends. This CDR3 is built from 13 residues. In DNA form, the CDR3 reads TGTGCCACCAGTGGGACATCTTCAAGAGGCCAGTACTTC. Translating it yields CATSGTSSRGQYF.

The chain combines TRBV5-6 with TRBJ2-1, with 7 bases aligning to TRBD2. J gave up 9 bases and V 0 bases, and 12 bases lay outside the gene matches. The CDR3 runs 16 residues. Germline assignment: CDR1 SGHDT and CDR2 YYEEEE. This chain's CDR3 is CASSLDISGPYGEQFF. The CDR3 region has the DNA TGTGCCAGCAGCTTGGATATTAGCGGGCCTTACGGTGAGCAGTTCTTC.

This clonotype was seen repeatedly, ten times or more. The chain carries TRBV18 and TRBJ2-5, with D unresolved. This CDR3 region has 12 residues. CDR1 and CDR2 (germline): KGHSH, LQKENI. V was cut by 0 bases and J by 3 bases, with 2 bases left in between. Here the CDR3 reads CASSPPEETQYF. The CDR3 DNA sequence: TGTGCCAGCTCACCACCTGAAGAGACCCAGTACTTC.

This rearrangement joins TRBV28 to TRBJ2-1; 8 positions agree with TRBD2. CDR1 and CDR2 (germline): MDHEN, SYDVKM. The CDR3 runs to 15 residues. Unmatched junction bases numbered 6, after V lost 5 bases and J lost 3 bases. The chain's CDR3 is CASSMTGGVYNEQFF. The CDR3 region has the DNA TGTGCCAGCAGTATGACGGGAGGGGTCTACAATGAGCAGTTCTTC.

The chain carries TRBV6-1 and TRBJ1-5, with 7 positions matching TRBD1. Trimming cost V 6 bases and J 2 bases; bases outside gene matches: 7. The CDR3 spans 15 residues. Germline loops: CDR1 MNHNS, CDR2 SASEGT. The CDR3 region has the DNA TGTGCCAGCAGCACAGGGGCGGGAGGCAATCAGCCCCAGCATTTT. It encodes CASSTGAGGNQPQHF.

This clonotype was seen at least ten times. The rearrangement uses TRBV3-1 and TRBJ1-2; 7 bases are a match to TRBD1. CDR1 is LGHDT, CDR2 YNNKEL, per germline (reference sequence). Trimming at V came to 4 bases and at J to 0 bases, leaving 8 bases not matched to a gene. The CDR3 has 16 amino acids. CDR3 in amino acids: CASSPAGTVANYGYTF. CDR3 DNA sequence: TGTGCCAGCAGCCCGGCAGGGACAGTCGCTAACTATGGCTACACCTTC.

This clonotype was seen repeatedly, ten times or more. V and J are TRBV15 and TRBJ1-1; unclear D gene. Germline V gene lookup returns CDR1 LNHNV and CDR2 YYDKDF (reference sequence). The CDR3 sequence is 13 residues long. The ends were cut back, 8 bases at V and 1 base at J, with 11 bases in the middle. DNA for the CDR3: TGTGCCACCGGGGAACGGAAGAACACTGAAGCTTTCTTT. This codes for CATGERKNTEAFF.

This clonotype occurred a few times. The gene calls are TRBV24-1 and TRBJ1-1; D may be TRBD1 (6 bases). The CDR3 extends over 15 amino acids. The V gene lost 4 bases and the J gene lost 0 bases, with 11 bases spanning the gap. Germline V gene sequence: CDR1 KGHDR, CDR2 SFDVKD. CDR3 nucleotide sequence: TGTGCCACCAGTGAACCGGGGGACATGAACACTGAAGCTTTCTTT. Residues: CATSEPGDMNTEAFF.

This clonotype was observed at least ten times. The chain is built from TRBV20-1 and TRBJ2-7; D is unclear. Trimming shortened V by 5 bases and J by 5 bases, and 13 bases separated the two germline ends. The V gene's germline CDR1 is DFQATT and CDR2 SNEGSKA (reference sequence). CDR3 length: 12 residues. CDR3 in DNA: TGCAGTGCTCCGTCAATTCGAGACGAGCAGTACTTC. Translated, it gives CSAPSIRDEQYF.

This clonotype was counted once. V and J are TRBV28 and TRBJ1-4; TRBD1 aligns across 9 bases. The CDR3 loop spans 16 amino acids. Germline values: CDR1 MDHEN, CDR2 SYDVKM. V lost 5 bases to trimming and J lost 6 bases; unmatched junction nucleotides: 10. The CDR3 coding sequence is TGTGCCAGCAGTCTTCATCCGGGACAGGGAGATGAAAAACTGTTTTTT. Its translation is CASSLHPGQGDEKLFF.

This clonotype was detected ten times or more. The DNA for the CDR3 is TGTGCCAGCAGATCGGGAGGGCATGTAGATACGCAGTATTTT. It is translated as CASRSGGHVDTQYF. This chain joins TRBV28 and TRBJ2-3; 8 bases are a match to TRBD2. Germline V gene sequence: CDR1 MDHEN, CDR2 SYDVKM. After removal of 6 bases from V and 5 bases from J, the junction contained 7 bases not matched to a gene. CDR3 length: 14 residues.

On this clonotype itself: At one end the junction does not follow the germline gene, possibly because of a read error. This chain joins TRBV6-2 or TRBV6-3 and TRBJ2-2; 11 bases agree with TRBD2. Germline loops: CDR1 MNHEY, CDR2 SVGEGT. This CDR3 has 18 amino acids. The DNA of the CDR3 is TGTGCCAGCAGGACTAGCGGGACGCCTTTCGCGAACACCGGGGAGCTGCTTTTT. This gives the protein CASRTSGTPFANTGELLF.

Comments on this clonotype: This may be a read error: a much more frequent sequence differs by one nucleotide. V and J are TRBV6-2 or TRBV6-3 and TRBJ2-3; 10 bases line up with TRBD2. Trimming cost V 5 bases and J 4 bases; bases outside gene matches: 12. This CDR3 region has 17 residues. Per the germline V gene, CDR1 is MNHEY and CDR2 is SVGEGT. This CDR3 is CASSQNPIGTSADTQYF. CDR3 nucleotide sequence: TGTGCCAGCAGTCAAAACCCGATCGGGACTAGCGCAGATACGCAGTATTTT.

Notes on this clonotype: This sequence may be a read error, since a much larger clone differs from it by one base. The conserved phenylalanine or tryptophan normally closing the CDR3 is absent here, so this likely arose from a read error. V gene TRBV2 combines with J gene TRBJ1-1; D not resolved. The V end was cut by 3 bases, the J end by 1 base, with 6 bases between. The germline gives CDR1 SNHLY, CDR2 FYNNEI. This CDR3 spans 13 amino acids. DNA for the CDR3: TGTGCCAGCAGTGATGTAGGGAACACTGAAGCTTTCTCT. It specifies CASSDVGNTEAFS.

V and J are TRBV5-5 and TRBJ2-7, with D perhaps TRBD2 (6 bases). V dropped 0 bases and J dropped 2 bases, with 12 bases sitting between them. The CDR3 is 15 residues long. From germline, CDR1 is SGHKS and CDR2 YYEKEE (reference sequence). The CDR3 DNA is TGTGCCAGCAGCTTGGGTGTTAGCGGCACCTACGAGCAGTACTTC. Amino acid sequence: CASSLGVSGTYEQYF. The whole variable domain, filled in from reference TRBV5-5 and TRBJ2-7, reads DAGVTQSPTHLIKTRGQQVTLRCSPISGHKSVSWYQQVLGQGPQFIFQYYEKEERGRGNFPDRFSARQFPNYSSELNVNALLLGDSALYLCASSLGVSGTYEQYFGPGTRLTVT.

This clonotype came up many times. The CDR3: CASSDSKTGADEQFF. The CDR3 bases are TGTGCCAGCAGTGACTCGAAGACAGGGGCCGATGAGCAGTTCTTC. This chain connects TRBV6-4 to TRBJ2-1; 8 bases are a match to TRBD1. CDR1 is MRHNA, CDR2 SNTAGT, per germline. J was trimmed by 8 bases and V by 0 bases; bases with no gene match: 6. This CDR3 contains 15 residues.

At least ten counts were recorded for this clonotype. The chain uses TRBV10-3 and TRBJ2-5, with TRBD2 matching over 7 bases. The germline gives CDR1 ENHRY, CDR2 SYGVKD. V was pared by 2 bases and J by 12 bases, with 12 bases of the junction left unmatched. This CDR3 region has 14 residues. The CDR3: CAISETGASGVEYF. DNA of the CDR3: TGTGCCATCAGTGAGACCGGGGCTAGCGGTGTCGAGTACTTC.

This clonotype was recorded at least ten times. J is TRBJ2-7 and V is TRBV25-1, with TRBD1 as a possible D gene (6 bases). The CDR3 consists of 19 residues. Trimming removed 1 base from V and 0 bases from J, with 22 bases in between. The germline CDR1 and CDR2 sequences are MGHDK and SYGVNS. CDR3 protein: CASSESGVGTHVPSYEQYF. The CDR3 DNA reads as TGTGCCAGCAGTGAATCCGGTGTAGGGACACACGTCCCCTCCTACGAGCAGTACTTC.

The J gene is TRBJ2-3, the V gene TRBV7-2; perhaps TRBD1 as D (5 bases). The CDR3 runs 15 residues. In germline, CDR1 is SGHTA, CDR2 FQGNSA. The V end lost 6 bases, the J end lost 1 base, and 14 bases lay between the germline ends. The CDR3 protein is CTSRPQGFGTDTQYF. Here the CDR3 DNA reads TGTACCAGCAGACCTCAGGGTTTCGGCACAGATACGCAGTATTTT.

This clonotype occurred a few times. The chain recombines TRBV7-2 with TRBJ2-7; no clear D. CDR1 SGHTA and CDR2 FQGNSA come from the germline V gene. The CDR3 consists of 15 residues. The V and J ends lost 3 bases and 2 bases respectively, with 14 bases between them. CDR3 sequence (DNA): TGTGCCAGCAGCTTGGTTGTGGGAAGCCCCTACGAGCAGTACTTC. Amino acids: CASSLVVGSPYEQYF.

This clonotype was seen at least ten times. The chain uses TRBV7-9 and TRBJ2-1; TRBD2 is a possible D gene (5 bases). The V end lost 5 bases, the J end lost 5 bases, and 10 bases lay between the germline ends. This CDR3 has 13 amino acids. The V gene's germline CDR1 is SEHNR and CDR2 FQNEAQ (reference sequence). CDR3 bases: TGTGCCAGCAGCCTGGGAGCGCACAATGAGCAGTTCTTC. Translation gives CASSLGAHNEQFF.

The CDR3 sequence is CASSFFPAGVGNEQFF. The CDR3 coding sequence is TGTGCCAGCAGTTTCTTCCCCGCGGGAGTAGGCAATGAGCAGTTCTTC. This sequence joins TRBV27 and TRBJ2-1, with TRBD2 matching 7 bases. Looked up from germline, CDR1 is MNHEY and CDR2 is SMNVEV (reference sequence). The CDR3 length is 16 residues. The V and J ends lost 3 bases and 6 bases, in that order; junction bases with no gene match: 11.

Notes on this clonotype: Given a much more abundant clone one base away, this may be a read error. This chain uses TRBV5-6 with TRBJ1-1; the D is unclear. The V gene lost 4 bases and the J gene lost 8 bases, with 24 bases spanning the gap. The length of the CDR3 is 16 residues. Germline loops: CDR1 SGHDT, CDR2 YYEEEE. The CDR3 here is CASSPGRLTLLREAFF. The CDR3 DNA sequence: TGTGCCAGCAGCCCCGGACGTTTAACTCTATTGCGAGAAGCTTTCTTT.